The present T cell receptor (beta chain) was sequenced within a study of technical replicates of blood from a handful of donors. V was pared by 1 base and J by 7 bases, with 11 bases between. This CDR3 is built from 14 residues. CDR1 and CDR2 from the germline V gene are SGHVS and FNYEAQ. Generated by immunoSEQ multiplex PCR, the TCRdb table keeps only in-frame clones and is missing some. The sample lists around 60,000 clones; 86% were seen once. This receptor was obtained from a human donor in good health. Some clones in this sample may be carry-over from other donors' samples. Material for sequencing was PBMCs. V gene TRBV7-6 combines with J gene TRBJ2-1, with D tentatively TRBD1 (6 bases). CDR3 residues: CASSLGNRANEQFF. CDR3 nucleotides: TGTGCCAGCAGCTTAGGAAACAGGGCTAATGAGCAGTTCTTC.